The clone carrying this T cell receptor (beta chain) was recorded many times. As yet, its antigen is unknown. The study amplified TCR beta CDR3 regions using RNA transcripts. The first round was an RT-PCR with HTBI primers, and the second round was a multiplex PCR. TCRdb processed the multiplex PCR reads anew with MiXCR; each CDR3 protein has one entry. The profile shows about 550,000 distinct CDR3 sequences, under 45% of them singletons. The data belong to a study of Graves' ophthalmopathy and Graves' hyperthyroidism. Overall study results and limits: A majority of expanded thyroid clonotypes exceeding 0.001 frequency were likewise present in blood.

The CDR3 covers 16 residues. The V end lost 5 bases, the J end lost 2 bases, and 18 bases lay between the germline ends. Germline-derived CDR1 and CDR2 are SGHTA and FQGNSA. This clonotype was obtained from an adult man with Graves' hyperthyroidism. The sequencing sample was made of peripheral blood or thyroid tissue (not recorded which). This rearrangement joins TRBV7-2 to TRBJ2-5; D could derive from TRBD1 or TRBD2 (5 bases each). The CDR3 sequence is CASSVQSGRLQETQYF. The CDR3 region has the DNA TGTGCCAGCAGCGTGCAATCGGGACGATTGCAAGAGACCCAGTACTTC.